This TCR beta chain appears in the sequencing data of a study of T cell changes during pregnancy in multiple sclerosis. The protocol was immunoSEQ multiplex PCR, while the TCRdb copy is restricted to in-frame clones and leaves out a portion. The profile shows approximately 92,000 clones, approximately 93% of them singletons. CDR1 is MDHEN, CDR2 SYDVKM, per germline. The CDR3 spans 14 residues. The ends were cut back, 2 bases at V and 4 bases at J, with 11 bases in the middle. This TCR derives from a female donor with multiple sclerosis, enrolled in a pregnancy study. The V call is TRBV28, the J call TRBJ1-1; D possibly corresponds to TRBD1 (6 bases). This specimen was peripheral blood, taken after pregnancy. The CDR3 nucleotides read TGTGCCAGCAGTTTAGTGGGGGCTGGCACTGAAGCTTTCTTT. This encodes CASSLVGAGTEAFF.